What follows is one T cell receptor beta chain and its context. The data stem from a study of blood T cell repertoires in COVID-19. Overall study: Spain, Italy and the United States supplied samples that represented acute and convalescent COVID-19. PBMCs, B-cell-depleted T cells, or T cells were the source of the cDNA or gDNA that made up the material.

In the source study's methods: How many nucleated cells were present was estimated from reference gene primer amplification. The assay was immunoSEQ multiplex PCR, and TCRdb's table has in-frame clones only and misses some. Clone size and the V and J calls come from that table; the DNA yielded D and trimming. The repertoire holds fewer than 130,000 clones, with approximately 70% as singletons. Input material: peripheral blood. The sequence was collected from a man at least 80 years old with acute or convalescent COVID-19.

The CDR3 is CASSFPPTGDYEQYF. In DNA form, the CDR3 reads TGTGCCAGCAGCTTCCCTCCGACAGGCGACTACGAGCAGTACTTC. The rearrangement joins TRBV11-2 to TRBJ2-7; possible D gene TRBD1, 6 bases. CDR1 is SGHAT and CDR2 is FQNNGV in the germline V gene. The CDR3 loop spans 15 amino acids. Trimming pared 3 bases from V and 3 bases from J, leaving 15 bases between. Complete variable domain (other parts from reference TRBV11-2 and TRBJ2-7): EAGVAQSPRYKIIEKRQSVAFWCNPISGHATLYWYQQILGQGPKLLIQFQNNGVVDDSQLPKDRFSAERLKGVDSTLKIQPAKLEDSAVYLCASSFPPTGDYEQYFGPGTRLTVT.